Below, 18 T cell receptor beta chains from the same sample are listed, as sequenced in a study of blood T cell repertoires in COVID-19. The repertoire was sequenced with immunoSEQ multiplex PCR; TCRdb's copy has only in-frame clones and lacks some. The data show approximately 220,000 clones, roughly 90% seen once. The sequencing sample was made of peripheral blood. Receptor source: a woman in her fifties or sixties with acute or convalescent COVID-19.

The CDR3 DNA reads as TGTGCCACCAGTGATCCCAGGACAGGGGGCATAGACGAGCAGTACTTC. Translated: CATSDPRTGGIDEQYF. This sequence joins TRBV24-1 and TRBJ2-7; 11 bases agree with TRBD1. The CDR3 contains 16 residues. The germline CDR1 and CDR2 sequences are KGHDR and SFDVKD. V lost 3 bases and J lost 5; bases outside the gene matches: 8.

V gene TRBV11-3 combines with J gene TRBJ1-2; 9 nucleotides agree with TRBD1. The CDR3 loop spans 13 amino acids. With 5 bases clipped from V and 8 bases from J, the junction kept 6 bases outside the gene matches. Germline V gene lookup returns CDR1 SGHNT and CDR2 YENEEA. CDR3 in DNA: TGTGCCAGCAGCCTAACAGGGGGCAGGGGCTACACCTTC. This sequence encodes CASSLTGGRGYTF.

This chain uses TRBV30 with TRBJ1-2; D is ambiguous. The CDR3 is made up of 15 amino acids. V dropped 1 base and J dropped 4 bases, with 16 bases sitting between them. Germline V gene data show CDR1 as GTSNPN and CDR2 as SVGIG (reference sequence). CDR3 region: CAWSGAGGILYGYTF. The CDR3 DNA sequence: TGTGCCTGGAGTGGGGCAGGAGGAATCCTCTATGGCTACACCTTC.

This clone was counted once. This sample includes further DNA sequences coding for the same CDR3. The J gene is TRBJ2-5, the V gene TRBV5-1; weak D call: TRBD2 (5 bases). Germline V gene sequence: CDR1 SGHRS, CDR2 YFSETQ. Trimming stripped 2 bases from V and 3 bases from J, with 8 bases between. The CDR3 totals 13 residues. CDR3 amino acids: CASSFEGEETQYF. CDR3 sequence (DNA): TGCGCCAGCAGCTTTGAGGGAGAAGAGACCCAGTACTTC.

The rearrangement joins TRBV4-3 to TRBJ1-2, with D possibly TRBD1 on 5 matching bases. The germline V gene has CDR1 LGHNA and CDR2 YSLEER. Trimming stripped 0 bases from V and 3 bases from J, with 14 bases between. The CDR3 has 16 amino acids. CDR3 sequence reads: CASSQDSTGPYYGYTF. CDR3 bases: TGCGCCAGCAGCCAAGATTCAACAGGACCATACTATGGCTACACCTTC.

The chain links TRBV19 to TRBJ2-5; D is perhaps TRBD1 (6 bases). The germline V gene encodes CDR1 LNHDA and CDR2 SQIVND (reference sequence). V lost 4 bases and J lost 2, with 11 bases in between. CDR3 length: 14 residues. CDR3 loop: CASSTQGWQETQYF. The CDR3 DNA sequence: TGTGCCAGTAGTACGCAGGGGTGGCAAGAGACCCAGTACTTC.

This clone was counted once. This chain links TRBV4-2 with TRBJ2-7; tentative D call: TRBD1 (6 bases). The length of the CDR3 is 15 residues. V lost 4 bases to trimming and J lost 0 bases, with 13 bases between them. CDR1 and CDR2 (germline): LGHNA, YNFKEQ. CDR3 residues: CASSLALQGSYEQYF. DNA of the CDR3: TGTGCCAGCAGCCTCGCTTTACAGGGCTCCTACGAGCAGTACTTC.

The CDR3 spells CASSIDPLNTEAFF. The CDR3 nucleotides read TGTGCCAGTAGTATAGATCCCTTAAACACTGAAGCTTTCTTT. This sequence joins TRBV19 and TRBJ1-1; D is ambiguous. Germline CDR1 LNHDA, CDR2 SQIVND (reference sequence). The CDR3 runs 14 residues. V lost 0 bases to trimming and J lost 2 bases, with 7 bases between them.

Written as DNA, the CDR3 is TGTGCCAGCAGCCCTGCGTGGGCCACGAACACCGGGGAGCTGTTTTTT. Its protein product is CASSPAWATNTGELFF. The gene calls are TRBV9 and TRBJ2-2; D gene unclear. Germline loops: CDR1 SGDLS, CDR2 YYNGEE. The CDR3 spans 16 residues. V was pared by 4 bases and J by 0 bases, with 13 bases between.

The sample holds a few counts of this clone. J is TRBJ2-2 and V is TRBV7-9; 9 positions match TRBD2. V gave up 5 bases and J gave up 7 bases; unmatched junction bases: 5. From germline, CDR1 is SEHNR and CDR2 FQNEAQ (reference sequence). The CDR3 is 14 residues long. The CDR3 region is CASSPSGADGELFF. Here the CDR3 DNA reads TGTGCCAGCAGCCCTAGCGGGGCCGACGGGGAGCTGTTTTTT.

The chain uses TRBV15 and TRBJ2-1, with 9 bases identical to TRBD2. The V and J ends lost 1 base and 2 bases, in that order; junction bases with no gene match: 6. The CDR3 has 17 amino acids. The germline CDR1 and CDR2 sequences are LNHNV and YYDKDF (reference sequence). The CDR3 reads CATSRGPLAGPYNEQFF. The DNA of the CDR3 is TGTGCCACCAGCAGAGGGCCTCTAGCGGGGCCCTACAATGAGCAGTTCTTC.

This clone appeared once. This chain connects TRBV29-1 to TRBJ2-7; 8 bases line up with TRBD2. Germline CDR1 reads SQVTM; CDR2 reads ANQGSEA. The CDR3 runs to 14 residues. V was clipped by 4 bases and J by 2 bases; unmatched bases: 7. In nucleotides, the CDR3 is TGCAGCGTTGGGGTCGGGGGGGCCGCCTACGAGCAGTACTTC. Encoded protein: CSVGVGGAAYEQYF.

V and J are TRBV4-2 and TRBJ1-1; D unclear. The length of the CDR3 is 17 residues. The V gene lost 2 bases and the J gene lost 5 bases, with 21 bases spanning the gap. The V gene's germline CDR1 is LGHNA and CDR2 YNFKEQ. The CDR3 nucleotides read TGTGCCAGCAGCCAACTATTTCCGGGAGGGCTCTGGACTGAAGCTTTCTTT. It is translated as CASSQLFPGGLWTEAFF.

V and J are TRBV7-2 and TRBJ2-3, with 9 positions matching TRBD2. The J segment lost 5 bases and the V segment lost 0 bases, leaving 3 bases of the junction unmatched. The CDR3 has 15 amino acids. Germline values: CDR1 SGHTA, CDR2 FQGNSA. The CDR3 region is CASSLALAGRDTQYF. The CDR3 coding sequence is TGTGCCAGCAGCTTAGCGCTAGCGGGGAGAGATACGCAGTATTTT.

This chain uses TRBV3-1 (or the pseudogene TRBV3-2) with TRBJ2-2, with D maybe TRBD2 (7 bases). V lost 6 bases to trimming and J lost 0 bases, with 11 bases between them. The CDR3 contains 15 residues. Germline V gene data show CDR1 as LGHDT and CDR2 as YNNKEL (reference sequence). The CDR3 sequence: CASRKGGSNTGELFF. Here the CDR3 DNA reads TGTGCCAGCAGAAAGGGGGGGTCGAACACCGGGGAGCTGTTTTTT.

V and J are TRBV27 and TRBJ2-5; D unresolved. There are 13 residues in the CDR3. The V gene's germline CDR1 is MNHEY and CDR2 SMNVEV (reference sequence). Deletions cut 6 bases from V and 5 bases from J, with 13 bases between. The CDR3: CASRSAGRETQYF. CDR3 DNA sequence: TGTGCCAGCAGGTCAGCAGGCCGGGAGACCCAGTACTTC.

The chain carries TRBV4-3 and TRBJ2-4; 8 nucleotides agree with TRBD2. CDR1 is LGHNA and CDR2 is YSLEER in the germline V gene. After removal of 1 base from V and 7 bases from J, the junction contained 6 bases not matched to a gene. The CDR3 has 15 residues. CDR3 region: CASSQGDSGVNIQYF. In DNA form, the CDR3 reads TGCGCCAGCAGCCAAGGAGATAGCGGGGTGAACATTCAGTACTTC.

The chain recombines TRBV5-4 with TRBJ2-7; perhaps TRBD1 as D (6 bases). The CDR3 has 13 residues. V lost 0 bases and J lost 5, with 9 bases in between. Per germline, CDR1 SGHNT and CDR2 YYREEE (reference sequence). In nucleotides, the CDR3 is TGTGCCAGCAGCTTGGCAGGGGCGGACGAGCAGTACTTC. Its protein product is CASSLAGADEQYF.